What follows are 12 T cell receptor beta chains derived from one specimen sequenced in a study of CD4+ T cells in melanoma. Only in-frame clones appear in the TCRdb table, and some are missing; sequencing was by immunoSEQ multiplex PCR. The sample has roughly 120,000 clones; around 93% are singletons. The source material was peripheral blood. The source of these receptors is a human donor with melanoma.

CDR3 sequence (DNA): TGTGCCAGCAGTGAAGGGGGTGAGGGAAAAGGTTTCTTT. Residues: CASSEGGEGKGFF. The chain carries TRBV2 and TRBJ1-1; D call uncertain. Trimming removed 1 base from V and 13 bases from J, with 16 bases in between. The CDR3 is 13 amino acids. Germline assignment: CDR1 SNHLY and CDR2 FYNNEI.

The CDR3 reads CASSPAREQYF. CDR3 coding DNA: TGTGCCAGCAGCCCCGCTAGAGAGCAGTACTTC. J is TRBJ2-7 and V is TRBV27; no clear D gene. The germline V and J ends were trimmed by 6 bases and 7 bases, with 10 bases remaining between them. The CDR3 sequence is 11 residues long. Germline V gene data show CDR1 as MNHEY and CDR2 as SMNVEV (reference sequence).

The chain employs TRBV19 and TRBJ1-1; 8 nucleotides line up with TRBD1. The CDR3 spans 14 residues. Germline V gives CDR1 LNHDA, CDR2 SQIVND (reference sequence). Trimming removed 6 bases from V and 5 bases from J; junction bases left unmatched: 8. The DNA for the CDR3 is TGTGCCAGTAGACTCAGGGGGCGTCGTACTGAAGCTTTCTTT. It specifies CASRLRGRRTEAFF.

This clone was picked up a small number of times. The chain has TRBV11-1 and TRBJ2-2; D call uncertain. Trimming removed 4 bases at V and 1 base at J, with 4 bases between. This CDR3 comprises 13 residues. Germline CDR1 and CDR2: SGHAT and FQDESV (reference sequence). The CDR3 is CASSYLNTGELFF. CDR3 DNA: TGTGCCAGCAGCTACCTGAACACCGGGGAGCTGTTTTTT.

V is TRBV18 and J is TRBJ2-3, with D unresolved. The CDR3 consists of 14 residues. V lost 0 bases to trimming and J lost 2 bases, with 6 bases between them. The germline gives CDR1 KGHSH, CDR2 LQKENI. DNA of the CDR3: TGTGCCAGCTCACCACCTTTTACCACAGATACGCAGTATTTT. Protein sequence: CASSPPFTTDTQYF.

V gene TRBV11-2 combines with J gene TRBJ2-1; D call uncertain. Germline CDR1 SGHAT, CDR2 FQNNGV. The V gene lost 4 bases and the J gene lost 5 bases, with 9 bases spanning the gap. The length of the CDR3 is 13 residues. CDR3 protein: CASSSYPHNEQFF. As DNA, the CDR3 is TGTGCCAGCAGCTCCTATCCCCACAATGAGCAGTTCTTC. Full variable domain (rest looked up from reference TRBV11-2 and TRBJ2-1): EAGVAQSPRYKIIEKRQSVAFWCNPISGHATLYWYQQILGQGPKLLIQFQNNGVVDDSQLPKDRFSAERLKGVDSTLKIQPAKLEDSAVYLCASSSYPHNEQFFGPGTRLTVL.

The chain couples TRBV21-1 to TRBJ2-7. TRBV21-1 is classified as a pseudogene. This CDR3 is built from 19 residues. The CDR3 spells CASSKRRLGAERRTYEQYF. The CDR3 DNA follows: TGTGCCAGCAGCAAAAGGCGGCTGGGCGCGGAGAGGCGGACCTACGAGCAGTACTTC.

This chain links TRBV5-1 with TRBJ1-5; D not resolved. The CDR3 runs 13 residues. The ends were cut back, 4 bases at V and 4 bases at J, with 9 bases in the middle. In germline, CDR1 is SGHRS, CDR2 YFSETQ. CDR3 bases: TGCGCCAGCAGCCTATCCCCGAATCAGCCCCAGCATTTT. Residues: CASSLSPNQPQHF.

The chain uses TRBV28 and TRBJ2-1, with 10 bases lining up with TRBD1. The V segment lost 6 bases and the J segment 3 bases; nucleotides outside the gene matches: 5. Germline V CDR1 and CDR2: MDHEN, SYDVKM. This CDR3 comprises 15 residues. The CDR3 coding sequence is TGTGCCAGCAGCCTAGGGGACAGGGGCTACAATGAGCAGTTCTTC. Translating it yields CASSLGDRGYNEQFF.

V is TRBV5-1 and J is TRBJ2-5, with TRBD2 matching over 12 bases. The V segment lost 1 base and the J segment 5 bases; nucleotides outside the gene matches: 9. The length of the CDR3 is 17 residues. CDR1 is SGHRS and CDR2 is YFSETQ in the germline V gene. The CDR3 DNA reads as TGCGCCAGCAGCTTGTTGGCTAGCGGGGGGGCCCAGGAGACCCAGTACTTC. It translates to CASSLLASGGAQETQYF.

CDR3 DNA: TGTGCCAGTAGCCCTAGCGGGAGGGCTTTCAATGAGCAGTTCTTC. This encodes CASSPSGRAFNEQFF. The V call is TRBV5-6, the J call TRBJ2-1; 12 bases are shared with TRBD2. This CDR3 comprises 15 residues. From germline, CDR1 is SGHDT and CDR2 YYEEEE. V shed 8 bases, J shed 6 bases, and the junction held 9 bases outside the gene matches.

The rearrangement joins TRBV14 to TRBJ2-7; the match to TRBD1 covers 9 bases. Germline V lookup: CDR1 SGHDN, CDR2 FVKESK. The CDR3 runs 16 residues. The V and J ends lost 3 bases and 6 bases, in that order; junction bases with no gene match: 12. CDR3 in amino acids: CASSHIQGARGREQYF. CDR3 bases: TGTGCCAGCAGCCACATACAGGGGGCGCGGGGACGCGAGCAGTACTTC.